The 16 T cell receptor beta chains in this list originate from one sample, sequenced in a study of T cell responses to AZD1222 COVID-19 vaccine. Using immunoSEQ multiplex PCR, the repertoire was profiled, and TCRdb retains in-frame clones only, with some absent. The sample has about 150,000 clones, 80% to 90% seen once. Sequenced material: peripheral blood, taken on day 0 of AZD1222 vaccination. All receptors derive from an adult in good health.

The chain recombines TRBV24-1 with TRBJ2-3; a weak D match, TRBD1 (6 bases). With 3 bases removed from V and 10 bases from J, the gap between germline ends came to 16 bases. The CDR3 runs 14 residues. Germline values: CDR1 KGHDR, CDR2 SFDVKD. DNA for the CDR3: TGTGCCACCAGTGATAGGGACACCCCGGGCCCGCAGTATTTT. It codes for CATSDRDTPGPQYF.

V usage is TRBV5-1 and J usage is TRBJ1-2; D not resolved. The V end lost 1 base, the J end lost 3 bases, and 10 bases lay between the germline ends. Germline loops: CDR1 SGHRS, CDR2 YFSETQ. CDR3 size: 14 residues. CDR3 DNA: TGCGCCAGCAGCTTGCGGGCGGACCACTATGGCTACACCTTC. Residues: CASSLRADHYGYTF.

The V gene is TRBV7-6, the J gene TRBJ2-5; 10 nucleotides match TRBD2. The CDR3 is made up of 18 amino acids. V lost 1 base to trimming and J lost 5 bases; unmatched junction nucleotides: 13. Germline lookup yields CDR1 SGHVS and CDR2 FNYEAQ. CDR3 nucleotide sequence: TGTGCCAGCAGCTTAGGAGTTGCAGCGGGGGGGCCTTTGGAGACCCAGTACTTC. Protein sequence: CASSLGVAAGGPLETQYF. The full variable domain, in which reference TRBV7-6 and TRBJ2-5 provide the parts outside the CDR3, is GAGVSQSPRYKVTKRGQDVALRCDPISGHVSLYWYRQALGQGPEFLTYFNYEAQQDKSGLPNDRFSAERPEGSISTLTIQRTEQRDSAMYRCASSLGVAAGGPLETQYFGPGTRLLVL.

The rearrangement uses TRBV7-9 and TRBJ1-2; the D is unclear. Germline lookup yields CDR1 SEHNR and CDR2 FQNEAQ (reference sequence). The CDR3 spans 16 residues. V was shortened by 5 bases and J by 0 bases, with 16 bases between the two germline ends. This CDR3 reads CASSKMALVSNYGYTF. CDR3 sequence (DNA): TGTGCCAGCAGCAAAATGGCCCTGGTCTCTAACTATGGCTACACCTTC. Based on the CDR3 plus reference TRBV7-9 and TRBJ1-2, the full variable domain is DTGVSQNPRHKITKRGQNVTFRCDPISEHNRLYWYRQTLGQGPEFLTYFQNEAQLEKSRLLSDRFSAERPKGSFSTLEIQRTEQGDSAMYLCASSKMALVSNYGYTFGSGTRLTVV.

In DNA, the CDR3 is TGTGCCAGCAGCTTGAAGACAGGGGGCAACACCGGGGAGCTGTTTTTT. Residues: CASSLKTGGNTGELFF. V gene TRBV5-4 combines with J gene TRBJ2-2; TRBD1 matches at 10 bases. There are 16 residues in the CDR3. Germline-derived CDR1 and CDR2 are SGHNT and YYREEE (reference sequence). V lost 1 base and J lost 2; bases outside the gene matches: 2.

This clone has only a few counts. This rearrangement joins TRBV13 to TRBJ1-4; D not certain. V gave up 4 bases and J gave up 0 bases, with 12 bases separating them. The germline CDR1 and CDR2 sequences are PRHDT and FYEKMQ (reference sequence). This CDR3 region has 16 residues. CDR3 DNA sequence: TGTGCCAGCAGCTCGACCACACGTTCAACTAATGAAAAACTGTTTTTT. It specifies CASSSTTRSTNEKLFF.

The table lists this clone with a count of one. This chain uses TRBV11-2 with TRBJ2-4, with 8 bases lining up with TRBD1. The CDR3 loop spans 16 amino acids. The ends lost 4 bases at V and 5 bases at J; junction bases unmatched: 10. Germline V gene data show CDR1 as SGHAT and CDR2 as FQNNGV. The CDR3 coding sequence is TGTGCCAGCAGCTCCACCTGGGGACAGGAGGAAAACATTCAGTACTTC. This codes for CASSSTWGQEENIQYF.

This clone was seen a handful of times. CDR3 sequence (DNA): TGTGCCAGCAGTTCGACAGGAGTCTATGGCTACACCTTC. Protein sequence: CASSSTGVYGYTF. The rearrangement joins TRBV6-2 or TRBV6-3 to TRBJ1-2; D is perhaps TRBD1 (6 bases). The CDR3 loop spans 13 amino acids. Trimming pared 4 bases from V and 4 bases from J, leaving 10 bases between. The germline V gene has CDR1 MNHEY and CDR2 SVGEGT.

V is TRBV6-5 and J is TRBJ1-5, with TRBD1 identical over 7 bases. CDR1 is MNHEY and CDR2 is SVGAGI in the germline V gene. V shed 2 bases and J 5 bases; nucleotides not matched to a gene: 0. CDR3 length equals 13 residues. The CDR3 region is CASSYTGDQPQHF. CDR3 DNA: TGTGCCAGCAGTTACACAGGGGATCAGCCCCAGCATTTT.

The V call is TRBV5-6, the J call TRBJ1-2, with 9 bases aligning to TRBD1. CDR3 length: 15 amino acids. Germline-derived CDR1 and CDR2 are SGHDT and YYEEEE. The trim removed 4 bases at V and 3 bases at J, leaving 7 bases unmatched. The CDR3 nucleotides read TGTGCCAGCAGCGTAGGACAGGGGACTTACTATGGCTACACCTTC. This encodes CASSVGQGTYYGYTF.

This sequence joins TRBV30 and TRBJ1-4; D gene uncertain. Trimming removed 1 base at V and 8 bases at J, with 11 bases between. This CDR3 region has 13 residues. Germline V CDR1 and CDR2: GTSNPN, SVGIG (reference sequence). CDR3 sequence (DNA): TGTGCCTGGAGTGGCGAAGGCCGGGAAAAACTGTTTTTT. As protein: CAWSGEGREKLFF.

This chain uses TRBV3-1 (or the pseudogene TRBV3-2) with TRBJ2-7; 9 bases match TRBD2. Germline assignment: CDR1 LGHDT and CDR2 YNNKEL (reference sequence). With V trimmed by 2 bases and J by 1 base, 15 bases remained unmatched. CDR3 size: 19 residues. The CDR3 DNA is TGTGCCAGCAGCCAATTTTCGGGCGGGGGGGCCTCCGAGTCCTACGAGCAGTACTTC. This gives the protein CASSQFSGGGASESYEQYF.

The rearrangement links TRBV10-2 to TRBJ1-3; 8 bases match TRBD1. Germline CDR1 and CDR2: WSHSY and SAAADI. The CDR3 is made up of 16 amino acids. The V and J ends lost 0 bases and 4 bases, in that order; junction bases with no gene match: 5. CDR3 DNA: TGCGCCAGCAGTGAGTCTCGGACAGGGTCAGGAAACACCATATATTTT. This codes for CASSESRTGSGNTIYF.

The CDR3: CASSQEIWAGDGNQPQHF. The CDR3 DNA sequence: TGTGCCAGCAGCCAAGAGATTTGGGCAGGGGATGGCAATCAGCCCCAGCATTTT. The J gene is TRBJ1-5, the V gene TRBV4-2; D perhaps matches TRBD1 (6 bases). The CDR3 spans 18 residues. Per germline, CDR1 LGHNA and CDR2 YNFKEQ. V was pared by 0 bases and J by 2 bases, with 17 bases between.

The chain uses TRBV9 and TRBJ2-1; tentative D call: TRBD2 (5 bases). V dropped 2 bases and J dropped 8 bases, with 14 bases sitting between them. CDR3 length: 14 residues. CDR1 and CDR2 from the germline V gene are SGDLS and YYNGEE. CDR3 coding DNA: TGTGCCAGCAGCGTCGAGAGGGCCGGCCATGAGCAGTTCTTC. Translation: CASSVERAGHEQFF.

In DNA, the CDR3 is TGTGCCAGCAGCTTGGCACTATATGAGCAGTTCTTC. Encoded protein: CASSLALYEQFF. This chain links TRBV5-8 with TRBJ2-1; the D is unclear. V shed 0 bases and J shed 8 bases, with 6 bases lying between them. The CDR3 runs 12 residues. Germline lookup yields CDR1 SGHTS and CDR2 YDEGEE.